Following are 8 T cell receptor beta chains from one sample sequenced in a study of Graves' ophthalmopathy and Graves' hyperthyroidism. Using RNA transcripts, the TCR beta CDR3 regions were amplified. Second-round multiplex PCR followed a first-round RT-PCR using HTBI primers. TCRdb reanalysed the multiplex PCR reads using MiXCR and keeps one entry per CDR3 protein. Of approximately 480,000 distinct CDR3 sequences listed, 13% to 15% are singletons. Sequencing was done on a sample of blood. The receptors originated from a woman in her 30s with Graves' ophthalmopathy.

On this clonotype: This may be a read error, as it is one base from a much larger clone. The rearrangement uses TRBV6-2 or TRBV6-3 and TRBJ2-7; D may be TRBD1 (6 bases). The ends were cut back, 8 bases at V and 4 bases at J, with 24 bases in the middle. The germline V gene has CDR1 MNHEY and CDR2 SVGEGT. The CDR3 loop spans 16 amino acids. This CDR3 reads CASPPAPGTWKYEQYF. Written as DNA, the CDR3 is TGTGCCAGCCCCCCTGCCCCCGGGACATGGAAGTACGAGCAGTACTTC.

This clonotype was seen many times. The CDR3 protein is CASSYSSGRNYEQYF. The CDR3 DNA is TGTGCCAGCAGTTACTCTAGCGGGAGGAACTACGAGCAGTACTTC. V gene TRBV6-5 combines with J gene TRBJ2-7; 10 positions match TRBD2. V dropped 0 bases and J dropped 3; count of bases not matched to a gene: 2. Germline loops: CDR1 MNHEY, CDR2 SVGAGI. The CDR3 loop spans 15 amino acids.

This clonotype occurred many times. V is TRBV4-1 and J is TRBJ2-7; 8 nucleotides agree with TRBD2. This CDR3 has 15 residues. Trimming removed 3 bases from V and 4 bases from J; junction bases left unmatched: 8. From germline, CDR1 is MGHRA and CDR2 YSYEKL. The CDR3 DNA reads TGCGCCAGCAGCCATATATCCCGGGGGGGGTACGAGCAGTACTTC. Protein: CASSHISRGGYEQYF.

There are many counts of this clonotype. The V call is TRBV6-2 or TRBV6-3, the J call TRBJ1-1; D gene uncertain. V was trimmed by 2 bases and J by 0 bases, leaving 16 bases between them. Germline V lookup: CDR1 MNHEY, CDR2 SVGEGT. The CDR3 is 17 residues long. CDR3 in DNA: TGTGCCAGCAGTTACGCCGACTCCGGACCAATGAACACTGAAGCTTTCTTT. This gives the protein CASSYADSGPMNTEAFF.

This clonotype was counted between two and nine times. The gene calls are TRBV2 and TRBJ1-1; 9 bases are a match to TRBD1. The CDR3 spans 16 residues. V shed 6 bases and J 4 bases; nucleotides not matched to a gene: 12. Germline lookup yields CDR1 SNHLY and CDR2 FYNNEI. In nucleotides, the CDR3 is TGTGCCAGCAGGACCCTCGGGGGACAGGGCGGCACTGAAGCTTTCTTT. Protein product: CASRTLGGQGGTEAFF. Combining the CDR3 with reference TRBV2 and TRBJ1-1 gives the whole variable domain EPEVTQTPSHQVTQMGQEVILRCVPISNHLYFYWYRQILGQKVEFLVSFYNNEISEKSEIFDDQFSVERPDGSNFTLKIRSTKLEDSAMYFCASRTLGGQGGTEAFFGQGTRLTVV.

This clonotype was seen repeatedly, ten times or more. The chain employs TRBV28 and TRBJ2-4; no definite D call. From germline, CDR1 is MDHEN and CDR2 SYDVKM. V was trimmed by 7 bases and J by 1 base, leaving 11 bases between them. The CDR3 has 14 amino acids. The CDR3 nucleotides are TGTGCCAGCACCTCCGTGGGGGCCAAAAACATTCAGTACTTC. Amino acids: CASTSVGAKNIQYF.

This clonotype was detected many times. The CDR3 loop is CASSLPTGTSGIYEQYF. The CDR3 coding sequence is TGTGCCAGCAGCTTACCAACCGGGACTAGCGGGATATACGAGCAGTACTTC. The rearrangement uses TRBV7-8 and TRBJ2-7; TRBD2 agrees at 13 bases. The CDR3 extends over 17 amino acids. V shed 2 bases, J shed 4 bases, and the junction held 8 bases outside the gene matches. The germline gives CDR1 SGHVS, CDR2 FQNEAQ.

This clonotype has at least ten counts. The chain couples TRBV5-1 to TRBJ2-7; D is perhaps TRBD1 (7 bases). Between the trimmed V and J ends, which lost 4 bases and 5 bases, there was a span of 13 bases. The CDR3 extends over 13 amino acids. CDR1 and CDR2 (germline): SGHRS, YFSETQ. CDR3: CASSPQGRNEQYF. The CDR3 region has the DNA TGCGCCAGCAGCCCACAGGGGAGGAACGAGCAGTACTTC.